Listed here are 9 T cell receptor beta chains from one sample, sequenced in a study of identifying expanded T cells in peripheral blood. The repertoire was sequenced with immunoSEQ multiplex PCR; TCRdb's copy has only in-frame clones and lacks some. This table has about 85,000 clones, around nine tenths appearing once. Sequencing was performed on blood. All receptors derive from a person between 18 and 75 years old in good health.

This chain uses TRBV27 with TRBJ1-1; TRBD1 might be the D (5 bases). Trimming shortened V by 2 bases and J by 1 base, and 14 bases separated the two germline ends. The CDR3 is 16 residues long. Germline assignment: CDR1 MNHEY and CDR2 SMNVEV (reference sequence). The CDR3 DNA follows: TGTGCCAGCAGTTTAGAGGCCGGACATCCGAACACTGAAGCTTTCTTT. Translated, it gives CASSLEAGHPNTEAFF.

The DNA for the CDR3 is TGTGCCTGGAGAAGAGGGACATGGAACACTGAAGCTTTCTTT. Amino acids: CAWRRGTWNTEAFF. The rearrangement joins TRBV30 to TRBJ1-1; possible D gene TRBD1, 6 bases. The ends were cut back, 3 bases at V and 1 base at J, with 12 bases in the middle. The CDR3 runs to 14 residues. Germline assignment: CDR1 GTSNPN and CDR2 SVGIG (reference sequence).

This clone was found once. The rearrangement uses TRBV7-2 and TRBJ2-5, with D possibly called TRBD1 or TRBD2 (5 bases each). V was cut by 1 base and J by 7 bases, with 10 bases left in between. The CDR3 extends over 13 amino acids. Germline V lookup: CDR1 SGHTA, CDR2 FQGNSA. CDR3 DNA: TGTGCCAGCAGCTTAGGGGGGATGGGGACCCAGTACTTC. It encodes CASSLGGMGTQYF. The full variable domain, rest sourced from reference TRBV7-2 and TRBJ2-5, is GAGVSQSPSNKVTEKGKDVELRCDPISGHTALYWYRQSLGQGLEFLIYFQGNSAPDKSGLPSDRFSAERTGGSVSTLTIQRTQQEDSAVYLCASSLGGMGTQYFGPGTRLLVL.

The chain links TRBV7-9 to TRBJ2-3; D is uncertain. The V end was cut by 5 bases, the J end by 3 bases, with 15 bases between. The CDR3 is 15 amino acids. Looked up from germline, CDR1 is SEHNR and CDR2 is FQNEAQ (reference sequence). As DNA, the CDR3 is TGTGCCAGCAGCACCGAAGGTGGTACGACAGATACGCAGTATTTT. Translated, it gives CASSTEGGTTDTQYF. The entire variable domain, with the rest obtained from reference TRBV7-9 and TRBJ2-3, is as follows: DTGVSQNPRHKITKRGQNVTFRCDPISEHNRLYWYRQTLGQGPEFLTYFQNEAQLEKSRLLSDRFSAERPKGSFSTLEIQRTEQGDSAMYLCASSTEGGTTDTQYFGPGTRLTVL.

This clone was detected only a few times. The chain joins TRBV5-1 to TRBJ2-7; a possible D gene is TRBD2 (6 bases). V dropped 7 bases and J dropped 6 bases, with 20 bases sitting between them. CDR1 and CDR2 (germline): SGHRS, YFSETQ. The CDR3 contains 14 residues. The CDR3 loop is CASGGESRRAEQYF. The CDR3 region has the DNA TGCGCCAGCGGCGGGGAAAGCCGGCGAGCCGAGCAGTACTTC.

The chain links TRBV7-9 to TRBJ1-2; TRBD1 might be the D (5 bases). The CDR3 has 13 residues. The germline V and J ends were trimmed by 2 bases and 4 bases, with 8 bases remaining between them. The germline V gene encodes CDR1 SEHNR and CDR2 FQNEAQ (reference sequence). This chain's CDR3 is CASSLQGPYGYTF. As DNA, the CDR3 is TGTGCCAGCAGCTTACAGGGACCCTATGGCTACACCTTC.

V usage is TRBV4-1 and J usage is TRBJ2-5; 7 bases line up with TRBD2. The CDR3 spans 17 residues. Germline loops: CDR1 MGHRA, CDR2 YSYEKL. The J segment lost 4 bases and the V segment lost 0 bases, leaving 11 bases of the junction unmatched. The DNA for the CDR3 is TGCGCCAGCAGCCAAGATAGGTCTAGGGGAGGGAGAGAGACCCAGTACTTC. Its translation: CASSQDRSRGGRETQYF.

The CDR3 sequence: CASSSRLEHSGEQYF. CDR3 nucleotide sequence: TGTGCCAGCAGTTCCCGACTTGAGCATAGCGGCGAGCAGTACTTC. This chain uses TRBV27 with TRBJ2-7; D is possibly TRBD2 (6 bases). The V gene's germline CDR1 is MNHEY and CDR2 SMNVEV (reference sequence). The CDR3 runs 15 residues. The V and J ends lost 4 bases and 6 bases respectively, with 19 bases between them.

The chain combines TRBV23-1 with TRBJ1-5; D gene unclear. TRBV23-1 is identified as an open reading frame with a role that is uncertain. This CDR3 has 16 amino acids. V lost 3 bases and J 0 bases, leaving 12 bases between the germline ends. The CDR3 sequence: CASSHHQQHSNQPQHF. DNA of the CDR3: TGCGCCAGCAGTCACCATCAACAACATAGCAATCAGCCCCAGCATTTT.